Listed below are T cell receptor beta chains from one sample, sequenced in a study of memory CD4+ T cells and cytomegalovirus serostatus. Generated by immunoSEQ multiplex PCR, the TCRdb table keeps only in-frame clones and is missing some. The sample has about 56,000 clones, about 80% seen once. Specimen: memory CD4+ T cells from blood. The origin of the receptors is an adult in good health and CMV-seropositive. Each CDR3 is given with its conserved first and last residue. Fields, in order: D gene, clone size, J gene, V gene, CDR3 length, CDR3 DNA, CDR3 protein. D genes are given only for firm matches. The size of a clone is reported for some rows only, either as once, few or many, or as a class for expanded clones.

>.|.|TRBJ2-6|TRBV4-3|19
TGCGCCAGCAGCCAAGAAGTTCGGCAGGGAATCTCTGGGGCCAACGTCCTGACTTTC
CASSQEVRQGISGANVLTF
>.|few|TRBJ1-2|TRBV30|13
TGTGCCTGGAGAAAGAACAACGGCTATGGCTACACCTTC
CAWRKNNGYGYTF
>.|.|TRBJ2-1|TRBV5-6|11
TGTGCCAGCAGCTTGATCGGCGAGCAGTTCTTC
CASSLIGEQFF
>.|.|TRBJ2-2|TRBV28|15
TGTGCCAGCACCCGGCGAGGGGGAAGGACCGGGGAGCTGTTTTTT
CASTRRGGRTGELFF
>.|.|TRBJ1-3|TRBV9|15
TGTGCCAGCAGCAGCGAGGGATCGCGAGGAAACACCATATATTTT
CASSSEGSRGNTIYF
>.|.|TRBJ2-5|TRBV9|12
TGTGCCAGCAGCGTGGGGGAAGAGACCCAGTACTTC
CASSVGEETQYF
>.|.|TRBJ2-5|TRBV7-9|13
TGTGCCAGCAGCGTGACAGAAAGAGAGACCCAGTACTTC
CASSVTERETQYF
>.|.|TRBJ2-6|TRBV19|17
TGTGCCAGTAGTATGGAGACTCACGCCTCTGGGGCCAACGTCCTGACTTTC
CASSMETHASGANVLTF
>TRBD2|.|TRBJ2-3|TRBV5-1|15
TGCGCCAGCAACCCGGGACTAGTTGGCACAGATACGCAGTATTTT
CASNPGLVGTDTQYF
>TRBD1|once|TRBJ1-5|TRBV6-5|14
TGTGCCAGCAGGGGGACAGGGGTCCGTCAGCCCCAGCATTTT
CASRGTGVRQPQHF
>TRBD1|.|TRBJ2-7|TRBV10-3|15
TGTGCCATCAGTGCCTATTCAATGGGACAGGCCGAGCAGTACTTC
CAISAYSMGQAEQYF
>.|few|TRBJ2-7|TRBV5-1|14
TGCGCCAGCAGCTTGGGGGCCCTGAATGACGAGCAGTACTTC
CASSLGALNDEQYF
>TRBD2|.|TRBJ2-1|TRBV9|15
TGTGCCAGCAGCGTAGCGGCTAGCGGGTACAATGAGCAGTTCTTC
CASSVAASGYNEQFF
>TRBD2|.|TRBJ2-2|TRBV7-2|18
TGTGCCAGCAGCTTAGCCTGGGGGCTAGCGGGACCTACCGGGGAGCTGTTTTTT
CASSLAWGLAGPTGELFF
>.|.|TRBJ1-1|TRBV14|13
TGTGCCAGCAGCCAAACACGACACACTGAAGCTTTCTTT
CASSQTRHTEAFF
>.|.|TRBJ2-5|TRBV6-6|12
TGTGCCAGCAGTTCCATCCAAGAGACCCAGTACTTC
CASSSIQETQYF
>.|.|TRBJ2-2|TRBV18|13
TGTGCCACCCAGAGTTCGAACACCGGGGAGCTGTTTTTT
CATQSSNTGELFF
>TRBD2|.|TRBJ2-5|TRBV28|14
TGTGCCAGCAGTCCGGGGGGGGTACGAGAGACCCAGTACTTC
CASSPGGVRETQYF
>.|.|TRBJ2-1|TRBV14|14
TGTGCCAGCAGCCAAGATTACAGGGCCAATGAGCAGTTCTTC
CASSQDYRANEQFF
>.|.|TRBJ2-2|TRBV7-3|15
TGTGCCAGCAGCTTATTTAGCGTGAACACCGGGGAGCTGTTTTTT
CASSLFSVNTGELFF
>.|.|TRBJ2-3|TRBV6-5|14
TGTGCCAGCAGTCCCAGGGCGAGGGCAGATACGCAGTATTTT
CASSPRARADTQYF
>.|.|TRBJ1-4|TRBV18|16
TGTGCCAGCTCACCTGGGCAGGGCGGGACTAATGAAAAACTGTTTTTT
CASSPGQGGTNEKLFF
>TRBD2|.|TRBJ2-5|TRBV9|16
TGTGCCAGCAGCGCCCGACCCGACGGGGGGCAAGAGACCCAGTACTTC
CASSARPDGGQETQYF
>.|.|TRBJ2-1|TRBV27|16
TGTGCCAGCAGTTTATCTCTAGCCTCCGCCTACAATGAGCAGTTCTTC
CASSLSLASAYNEQFF
>.|once|TRBJ2-2|TRBV11-2|13
TGTGCCAGCAGCTTACAGGGCATCGGGGAGCTGTTTTTT
CASSLQGIGELFF
>.|.|TRBJ1-3|TRBV11-2|16
TGTGCCAGCAGCCCCCCTAGGAGGGGGGTGGGAAACACCATATATTTT
CASSPPRRGVGNTIYF
>TRBD2|.|TRBJ2-1|TRBV5-6|15
TGTGCCAGCACCTACTGGACTAGCGGCCACAATGAGCAGTTCTTC
CASTYWTSGHNEQFF
>.|.|TRBJ2-7|TRBV5-4|12
TGTGCCAGCAGCCTGACGGGTGGCGAGCAGTACTTC
CASSLTGGEQYF
>TRBD2|.|TRBJ2-5|TRBV10-2|13
TGCGCCAGCCTCCGGGGGGAGCAAGAGACCCAGTACTTC
CASLRGEQETQYF
>.|.|TRBJ2-1|TRBV9|15
TGTGCCAGCAGCTCGAGCGGGCCCCAGCACAATGAGCAGTTCTTC
CASSSSGPQHNEQFF
>.|.|TRBJ2-6|TRBV7-8|15
TGTGCCAGCAGCTCCGGGGGCTCTGGGGCCAACGTCCTGACTTTC
CASSSGGSGANVLTF
>TRBD1|once|TRBJ2-2|TRBV5-5|14
TGTGCCAGCACCTACCAGGGGGCCGGCGGGGAGCTGTTTTTT
CASTYQGAGGELFF
>.|.|TRBJ1-5|TRBV6-1|14
TGTGCCGGAAGCAGGGGTAATAGCAATCAGCCCCAGCATTTT
CAGSRGNSNQPQHF
>.|.|TRBJ2-5|TRBV28|17
TGTGCCAGCCGTTTACCCTCAGAACACCGCCCTCGATGGACCCAGTACTTC
CASRLPSEHRPRWTQYF
>.|.|TRBJ1-2|TRBV11-2|13
TGTGCCAGCAGCCCTGACGGCAGGGGAGGCTACACCTTC
CASSPDGRGGYTF
>.|.|TRBJ2-3|TRBV27|15
TGTGCCAGCAGTTTAATGGCGCGAGGCACAGATACGCAGTATTTT
CASSLMARGTDTQYF
>.|.|TRBJ1-2|TRBV7-2|12
TGTGCCAGCAGCTCCTACAGGGATGGCTACACCTTC
CASSSYRDGYTF